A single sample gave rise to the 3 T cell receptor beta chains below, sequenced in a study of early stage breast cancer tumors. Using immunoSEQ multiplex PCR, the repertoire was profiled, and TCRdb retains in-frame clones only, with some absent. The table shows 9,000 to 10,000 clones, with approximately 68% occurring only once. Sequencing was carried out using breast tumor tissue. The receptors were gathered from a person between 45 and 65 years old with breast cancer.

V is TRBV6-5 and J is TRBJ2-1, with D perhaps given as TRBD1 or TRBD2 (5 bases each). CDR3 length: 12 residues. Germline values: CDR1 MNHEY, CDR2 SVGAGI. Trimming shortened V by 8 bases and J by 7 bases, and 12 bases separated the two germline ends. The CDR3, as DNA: TGTGCCAGCCCCCGGGGCGGGAATGAGCAGTTCTTC. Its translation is CASPRGGNEQFF.

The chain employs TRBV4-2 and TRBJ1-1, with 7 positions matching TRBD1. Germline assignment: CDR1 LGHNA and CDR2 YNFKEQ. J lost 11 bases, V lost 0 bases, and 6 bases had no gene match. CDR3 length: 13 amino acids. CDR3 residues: CASSQDRGLTAFF. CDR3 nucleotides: TGTGCCAGCAGCCAAGATAGGGGGCTTACGGCTTTCTTT.

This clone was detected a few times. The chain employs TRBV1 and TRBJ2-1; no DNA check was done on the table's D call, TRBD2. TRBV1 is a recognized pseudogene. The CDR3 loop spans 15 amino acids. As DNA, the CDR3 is TGCACCAGCAGCCGGTCCGGGGGGGCCATGAATGAGCAGTTCTTC. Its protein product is CTSSRSGGAMNEQFF.